This note documents a single T cell receptor (beta chain) sequence. The junction shows a germline mismatch at one end, possibly a read error. The entry originates in a study of blood T cell repertoires in COVID-19. Study information: Sources were T cells, B-cell-depleted T cells, or PBMCs; the material itself was cDNA or gDNA.

TCRdb's table, derived via immunoSEQ multiplex PCR, lists solely in-frame clones and lacks some. The sample shows fewer than 180,000 clones, 75% to 90% of them seen only once. The receptor comes from a man between 65 and 85 years old with acute or convalescent COVID-19. Sequencing was carried out using peripheral blood.

The CDR3 here is CASSEDRANTDTQYF. The CDR3 coding sequence is TGTGCCAGCAGCGAAGACAGGGCCAACACAGATACGCAGTATTTT. This rearrangement joins TRBV2 to TRBJ2-3; TRBD1 aligns across 7 bases. CDR1 SNHLY and CDR2 FYNNEI come from the germline V gene. The CDR3 has 15 amino acids. The full variable domain, in which reference TRBV2 and TRBJ2-3 provide the parts outside the CDR3, is EPEVTQTPSHQVTQMGQEVILRCVPISNHLYFYWYRQILGQKVEFLVSFYNNEISEKSEIFDDQFSVERPDGSNFTLKIRSTKLEDSAMYFCASSEDRANTDTQYFGPGTRLTVL.